A selection of T cell receptor beta chains follows, all from one sample in a study of control samples from healthy donors and cancer patients. Method: immunoSEQ multiplex PCR; TCRdb's copy keeps in-frame clones and lacks some. The sample shows around 100,000 clones, roughly 88% of them seen only once. The sample was blood. The source of these receptors is a man under 40 in good health. Each CDR3 is given with its conserved first and last residue. The D gene is left open where the match is weak. Where a row states a size, it is once, few, many or the class of an expanded clone; other rows omit it.

TRBJ2-2 | - | once | TRBV2 | CASRLADTGELFF | TGTGCCAGCAGACTAGCAGACACCGGGGAGCTGTTTTTT
TRBJ1-3 | - | few | TRBV4-1 | CASSQDYVAAGNTIYF | TGCGCCAGCAGCCAAGACTATGTGGCAGCTGGAAACACCATATATTTT
TRBJ1-1 | TRBD1 | - | TRBV24-1 | CATSDPSSGGSTEAFF | TGTGCCACCAGTGATCCTAGCTCAGGGGGGAGCACTGAAGCTTTCTTT
TRBJ2-1 | - | few | TRBV11-3 | CASSGPGRGASNEQFF | TGTGCCAGCAGCGGCCCGGGGCGGGGTGCGTCTAATGAGCAGTTCTTC
TRBJ2-7 | TRBD1 | - | TRBV29-1 | CSVEGYRDRGYEQYF | TGCAGCGTTGAGGGATACCGGGACAGGGGATACGAGCAGTACTTC
TRBJ1-6 | TRBD1 | few | TRBV3-1/TRBV3-2 | CASSRGQGISPLHF | TGTGCCAGCAGCCGGGGACAGGGGATCTCGCCCCTCCACTTT
TRBJ2-5 | - | - | TRBV28 | CASSPLSLQGGETQYF | TGTGCCAGCAGTCCCCTCAGTCTACAGGGCGGGGAGACCCAGTACTTC
TRBJ2-1 | - | - | TRBV7-3 | CASSLDGTYNEQFF | TGTGCCAGCAGCTTAGACGGAACGTACAATGAGCAGTTCTTC
TRBJ1-3 | - | few | TRBV5-5 | CASSRDVTGNTIYF | TGTGCCAGCAGCCGGGACGTGACTGGAAACACCATATATTTT
TRBJ2-3 | - | - | TRBV3-1/TRBV3-2 | CASSLYGGSTDTQYF | TGTGCCAGCAGCCTGTACGGGGGTAGCACAGATACGCAGTATTTT
TRBJ2-6 | - | - | TRBV7-3 | CASSQQASGANVLTF | TGTGCCAGCAGTCAACAGGCTTCTGGGGCCAACGTCCTGACTTTC
TRBJ1-4 | - | - | TRBV3-1/TRBV3-2 | CASSLSGANEKLFF | TGTGCCAGCAGCCTATCGGGAGCTAATGAAAAACTGTTTTTT
TRBJ1-1 | - | - | TRBV9 | CASSVVEGGIGYTEAFF | TGTGCCAGCAGCGTAGTTGAGGGGGGCATAGGGTACACTGAAGCTTTCTTT
TRBJ2-1 | - | - | TRBV2 | CATQGRDEQFF | TGTGCCACACAGGGTAGGGATGAGCAGTTCTTC
TRBJ1-2 | - | - | TRBV9 | CASSVGDSYGYTF | TGTGCCAGCAGCGTAGGTGACAGCTATGGCTACACCTTC
TRBJ1-1 | - | - | TRBV11-2 | CASSLSTGTTYTEAFF | TGTGCCAGCAGCCTCAGTACCGGGACAACATACACTGAAGCTTTCTTT
TRBJ1-1 | - | - | TRBV28 | CASTTGSYLFEAFF | TGTGCCAGCACGACCGGGTCTTATCTGTTTGAAGCTTTCTTT
TRBJ2-1 | TRBD1 | - | TRBV24-1 | CATSDPWTGGPYNEQFF | TGTGCCACCAGTGACCCCTGGACAGGGGGCCCCTACAATGAGCAGTTCTTC
TRBJ2-7 | - | - | TRBV5-6 | CASSPGHAYEQYF | TGTGCCAGCAGCCCCGGACACGCCTACGAGCAGTACTTC
TRBJ2-6 | - | - | TRBV2 | CASTRDKGSGANVLTF | TGTGCCAGCACGCGGGACAAAGGGTCTGGGGCCAACGTCCTGACTTTC
TRBJ1-6 | - | - | TRBV25-1 | CASSEEGESPLHF | TGTGCCAGCAGTGAGGAGGGGGAGTCACCCCTCCACTTT
TRBJ2-2 | TRBD1 | - | TRBV7-9 | CASSPDRGETGELFF | TGTGCCAGCAGCCCTGACAGGGGGGAGACCGGGGAGCTGTTTTTT
TRBJ2-5 | - | - | TRBV28 | CASSLAIRETQYF | TGTGCCAGCAGTTTAGCCATACGAGAGACCCAGTACTTC
TRBJ2-2 | TRBD1 | - | TRBV30 | CAWDRANTGELFF | TGTGCCTGGGACAGGGCGAACACCGGGGAGCTGTTTTTT
TRBJ2-3 | TRBD2 | - | TRBV5-1 | CASSRLAGATDTQYF | TGCGCCAGCAGTCGGCTAGCGGGAGCTACAGATACGCAGTATTTT
TRBJ1-2 | TRBD1 | - | TRBV6-6 | CATMGQGYGYTF | TGTGCCACCATGGGACAGGGCTATGGCTACACCTTC
TRBJ1-2 | - | - | TRBV15 | CATSRDLAAGASGYTF | TGTGCCACCAGCAGAGATCTGGCCGCGGGGGCTTCGGGCTACACCTTC
TRBJ1-4 | - | - | TRBV5-4 | CASSLRATNEKLFF | TGTGCCAGCAGCTTGAGGGCAACTAATGAAAAACTGTTTTTT
TRBJ2-3 | - | - | TRBV7-3 | CASRLGIGDTQYF | TGTGCCAGCCGACTAGGAATTGGGGATACGCAGTATTTT
TRBJ2-3 | - | - | TRBV30 | CAWSGSSGSAQYF | TGTGCCTGGAGTGGCTCTTCGGGGTCGGCGCAGTATTTT